The 23 T cell receptor beta chains reported below all come from one sample, sequenced in a study of early stage breast cancer tumors. Clones were sequenced by immunoSEQ multiplex PCR, and TCRdb holds only the in-frame ones, with some missing. The data show 50,000 to 75,000 clones, with roughly 80% seen just once and around 3.2% held by the top ten. Sequencing was carried out using blood. Source of these receptors: a person aged 25 to 39 with breast cancer.

The chain is built from TRBV5-4 and TRBJ2-1; unclear D gene. Germline loops: CDR1 SGHNT, CDR2 YYREEE (reference sequence). The germline V and J ends were trimmed by 0 bases and 8 bases, with 18 bases remaining between them. CDR3 length: 16 residues. CDR3 sequence (DNA): TGTGCCAGCAGCTTGGGACCCGGGTCGCCGGCCCATGAGCAGTTCTTC. Translating it yields CASSLGPGSPAHEQFF.

The chain links TRBV11-1 to TRBJ2-5, with 8 bases identical to TRBD2. CDR1 SGHAT and CDR2 FQDESV come from the germline V gene (reference sequence). J gave up 6 bases and V 3 bases, and 6 bases lay outside the gene matches. This CDR3 spans 14 amino acids. The CDR3 DNA sequence: TGTGCCAGCAGCTTTGGACTAGCTGGGAAGACCCAGTACTTC. This translates into CASSFGLAGKTQYF.

This clone was seen a handful of times. The J gene is TRBJ2-7, the V gene TRBV2; 8 bases map to TRBD2. Germline V gene sequence: CDR1 SNHLY, CDR2 FYNNEI. After removal of 5 bases from V and 3 bases from J, the junction contained 9 bases not matched to a gene. The CDR3 length is 15 residues. The CDR3 sequence: CASSRSAGESYEQYF. In nucleotides, the CDR3 is TGTGCCAGCAGTCGTTCAGCGGGAGAGAGCTACGAGCAGTACTTC.

The chain recombines TRBV6-4 with TRBJ2-1, with 12 bases aligning to TRBD2. Germline CDR1 reads MRHNA; CDR2 reads SNTAGT. The CDR3 covers 15 residues. V shed 6 bases and J 1 base; nucleotides not matched to a gene: 1. In DNA form, the CDR3 reads TGTGCCAGCAGCACTAGCGGGAGGTCCTACAATGAGCAGTTCTTC. Encoded protein: CASSTSGRSYNEQFF.

This chain uses TRBV6-1 with TRBJ2-7; 7 bases align to TRBD1. Germline lookup yields CDR1 MNHNS and CDR2 SASEGT. The CDR3 totals 14 residues. V lost 4 bases and J lost 7; bases outside the gene matches: 10. CDR3 sequence (DNA): TGTGCCAGCAGTGTCAGCCTACAGGGGCTGGAGCAGTACTTC. It codes for CASSVSLQGLEQYF.

The V gene is TRBV5-4, the J gene TRBJ1-3; D is ambiguous. V was clipped by 5 bases and J by 2 bases, with 11 bases between them. The CDR3 contains 14 residues. Germline V gene data show CDR1 as SGHNT and CDR2 as YYREEE (reference sequence). The CDR3 coding sequence is TGTGCCAGCAGTCTCCAAGGACCTGGAAACACCATATATTTT. Its translation is CASSLQGPGNTIYF.

This sequence joins TRBV4-1 and TRBJ2-1; tentatively, D is TRBD2 (6 bases). V was cut by 1 base and J by 1 base, with 23 bases left in between. This CDR3 has 20 residues. In germline, CDR1 is MGHRA, CDR2 YSYEKL. CDR3 region: CASSQGPFRRAGRSYNEQFF. The CDR3 DNA is TGCGCCAGCAGCCAAGGACCCTTTCGGCGGGCGGGACGTTCCTACAATGAGCAGTTCTTC.

CDR3 protein: CASSPDKNYGYTF. DNA of the CDR3: TGTGCCAGCTCTCCGGACAAGAACTATGGCTACACCTTC. The rearrangement uses TRBV18 and TRBJ1-2, with D possibly matching TRBD1 (5 bases). From germline, CDR1 is KGHSH and CDR2 LQKENI. V was shortened by 6 bases and J by 2 bases, with 10 bases between the two germline ends. This CDR3 contains 13 residues.

The rearrangement links TRBV7-2 to TRBJ2-7, with D uncertain. V was cut by 1 base and J by 2 bases, with 15 bases left in between. The CDR3 covers 16 residues. Germline values: CDR1 SGHTA, CDR2 FQGNSA. CDR3: CASSLVVGLDTYEQYF. The CDR3 nucleotides read TGTGCCAGCAGCTTAGTGGTTGGCCTCGATACCTACGAGCAGTACTTC.

Only one count was recorded for this clone. The gene calls are TRBV13 and TRBJ1-4; a weak D match, TRBD1 (6 bases). The CDR3 sequence is 19 residues long. Germline values: CDR1 PRHDT, CDR2 FYEKMQ (reference sequence). Trimming cost V 3 bases and J 0 bases, with 20 bases left between them. CDR3 nucleotides: TGTGCCAGCAGCTTTAGTCCCGGGACATGGAAGGCAACTAATGAAAAACTGTTTTTT. It yields the protein CASSFSPGTWKATNEKLFF.

This sequence joins TRBV11-3 and TRBJ2-1, with 16 bases lining up with TRBD2. The CDR3 runs 17 residues. In germline, CDR1 is SGHNT, CDR2 YENEEA. V trimming: 4 bases; J trimming: 6 bases; junction bases outside the gene matches: 6. CDR3 coding DNA: TGTGCCAGCAGCTCGGGACTAGCGGGAGGGCCTCTCAATGAGCAGTTCTTC. Protein: CASSSGLAGGPLNEQFF.

The chain recombines TRBV30 with TRBJ2-7; D not certain. The germline V gene has CDR1 GTSNPN and CDR2 SVGIG (reference sequence). The CDR3 is made up of 15 amino acids. V lost 1 base, J lost 0 bases, and 13 bases lay in between. The CDR3 DNA reads as TGTGCCTGGAGTGAGTCAGGCAGAAGCTCCTACGAGCAGTACTTC. Its protein product is CAWSESGRSSYEQYF.

This chain connects TRBV27 to TRBJ2-6; the match to TRBD2 covers 7 bases. The CDR3 has 15 amino acids. V was pared by 5 bases and J by 2 bases, with 3 bases of the junction left unmatched. Germline V gives CDR1 MNHEY, CDR2 SMNVEV (reference sequence). The CDR3 bases are TGTGCCAGCAGTCCGGGAGGCGCTGGGGCCAACGTCCTGACTTTC. Residues: CASSPGGAGANVLTF.

The chain carries TRBV25-1 and TRBJ1-3; weak D call: TRBD1 (6 bases). Trimming shortened V by 0 bases and J by 1 base, and 7 bases separated the two germline ends. Per the germline V gene, CDR1 is MGHDK and CDR2 is SYGVNS. This CDR3 contains 15 residues. This CDR3 is CASSEYTGSGNTIYF. CDR3 sequence (DNA): TGTGCCAGCAGTGAATACACAGGGTCTGGAAACACCATATATTTT.

The chain is built from TRBV11-1 and TRBJ1-3; weak D call: TRBD1 (5 bases). V was trimmed by 3 bases and J by 0 bases, leaving 12 bases between them. The CDR3 consists of 16 residues. The germline V gene has CDR1 SGHAT and CDR2 FQDESV (reference sequence). The CDR3 is CASSFTGASSGNTIYF. CDR3 coding DNA: TGTGCCAGCAGCTTTACAGGTGCCAGCTCTGGAAACACCATATATTTT.

This rearrangement joins TRBV5-6 to TRBJ1-5; 12 bases map to TRBD1. The CDR3 totals 18 residues. Germline CDR1 is SGHDT and CDR2 is YYEEEE. Germline trimming cut 4 bases from V and 0 bases from J; bases unmatched to any gene: 8. In DNA, the CDR3 is TGTGCCAGCAGCCTTCGGGACAGGGGGCACTATAGCAATCAGCCCCAGCATTTT. Translation gives CASSLRDRGHYSNQPQHF. The complete variable domain, with remaining parts taken from reference TRBV5-6 and TRBJ1-5, reads DAGVTQSPTHLIKTRGQQVTLRCSPKSGHDTVSWYQQALGQGPQFIFQYYEEEERQRGNFPDRFSGHQFPNYSSELNVNALLLGDSALYLCASSLRDRGHYSNQPQHFGDGTRLSIL.

This chain uses TRBV21-1 with TRBJ1-1. TRBV21-1 is noted as a pseudogene. The CDR3 sequence is 15 residues long. CDR3: CASSKIQIRVTEAFF. CDR3 coding DNA: TGTGCCAGCAGCAAAATACAAATAAGGGTTACTGAAGCTTTCTTT.

The chain combines TRBV28 with TRBJ1-3; D is uncertain. V lost 3 bases, J lost 1 base, and 4 bases lay in between. CDR3 length equals 13 residues. Per germline, CDR1 MDHEN and CDR2 SYDVKM. Here the CDR3 DNA reads TGTGCCAGCAGTTTGGCATCTGGAAACACCATATATTTT. It codes for CASSLASGNTIYF. Combining the CDR3 with reference TRBV28 and TRBJ1-3 gives the whole variable domain DVKVTQSSRYLVKRTGEKVFLECVQDMDHENMFWYRQDPGLGLRLIYFSYDVKMKEKGDIPEGYSVSREKKERFSLILESASTNQTSMYLCASSLASGNTIYFGEGSWLTVV.

The chain is built from TRBV27 and TRBJ1-2; 12 bases fit TRBD1. This CDR3 comprises 16 residues. Germline assignment: CDR1 MNHEY and CDR2 SMNVEV (reference sequence). The ends lost 5 bases at V and 6 bases at J; junction bases unmatched: 10. CDR3 sequence: CASSPGTGGVLDGYTF. The CDR3 nucleotides are TGTGCCAGCAGTCCCGGGACAGGGGGCGTTCTCGATGGCTACACCTTC.

The gene calls are TRBV29-1 and TRBJ2-1, with 8 bases aligning to TRBD1. Germline V gene lookup returns CDR1 SQVTM and CDR2 ANQGSEA. CDR3 length: 12 amino acids. The CDR3 sequence: CSGGQGHNEQFF. DNA for the CDR3: TGCAGTGGAGGACAGGGCCACAATGAGCAGTTCTTC.

This rearrangement joins TRBV18 to TRBJ1-1; 9 bases map to TRBD1. Germline values: CDR1 KGHSH, CDR2 LQKENI. The trim removed 1 base at V and 0 bases at J, leaving 9 bases unmatched. The CDR3 has 18 residues. The CDR3 DNA is TGTGCCAGCTCACCACGGCAGACAGGGGGGACCATGAACACTGAAGCTTTCTTT. This sequence encodes CASSPRQTGGTMNTEAFF. The entire variable domain, with the rest obtained from reference TRBV18 and TRBJ1-1, is as follows: NAGVMQNPRHLVRRRGQEARLRCSPMKGHSHVYWYRQLPEEGLKFMVYLQKENIIDESGMPKERFSAEFPKEGPSILRIQQVVRGDSAAYFCASSPRQTGGTMNTEAFFGQGTRLTVV.

The rearrangement joins TRBV2 to TRBJ1-4; 8 nucleotides agree with TRBD1. In germline, CDR1 is SNHLY, CDR2 FYNNEI. With V trimmed by 7 bases and J by 8 bases, 9 bases remained unmatched. The CDR3 sequence is 14 residues long. CDR3 sequence reads: CASTPRQGHEKLFF. The CDR3 DNA sequence: TGTGCCAGCACCCCTAGACAGGGGCACGAAAAACTGTTTTTT.

The V and J genes are TRBV18 and TRBJ2-7, with D tentatively TRBD2 (6 bases). The CDR3 loop spans 15 amino acids. The germline V gene has CDR1 KGHSH and CDR2 LQKENI. Trimming removed 2 bases at V and 0 bases at J, with 11 bases between. The CDR3 sequence is CASSPFSGSSYEQYF. CDR3 nucleotide sequence: TGTGCCAGCTCACCATTTAGCGGTAGCTCCTACGAGCAGTACTTC.